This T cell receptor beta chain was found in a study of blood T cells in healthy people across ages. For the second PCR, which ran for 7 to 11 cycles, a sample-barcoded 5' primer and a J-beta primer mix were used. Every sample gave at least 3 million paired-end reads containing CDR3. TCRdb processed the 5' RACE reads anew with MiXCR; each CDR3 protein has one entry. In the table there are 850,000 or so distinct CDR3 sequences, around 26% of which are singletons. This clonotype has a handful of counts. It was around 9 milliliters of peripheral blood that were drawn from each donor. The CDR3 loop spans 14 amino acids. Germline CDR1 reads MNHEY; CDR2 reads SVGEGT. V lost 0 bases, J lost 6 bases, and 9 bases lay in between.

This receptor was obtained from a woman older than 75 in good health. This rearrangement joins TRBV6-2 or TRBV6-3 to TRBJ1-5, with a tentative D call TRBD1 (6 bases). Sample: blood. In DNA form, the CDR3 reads TGTGCCAGCAGTTACTCTTGGGGGCGTCAGCCCCAGCATTTT. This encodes CASSYSWGRQPQHF.